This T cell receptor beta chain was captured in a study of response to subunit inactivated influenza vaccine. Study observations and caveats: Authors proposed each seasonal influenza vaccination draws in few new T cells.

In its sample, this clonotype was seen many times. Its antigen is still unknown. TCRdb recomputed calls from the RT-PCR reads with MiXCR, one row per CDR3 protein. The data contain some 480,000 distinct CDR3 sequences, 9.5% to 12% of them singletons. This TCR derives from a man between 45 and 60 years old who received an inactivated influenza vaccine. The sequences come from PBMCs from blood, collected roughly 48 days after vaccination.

The CDR3 DNA reads TGTGCCAGCAGTGTGGCAGGGGCTTCCTACGAGCAGTACTTC. Protein product: CASSVAGASYEQYF. V and J are TRBV25-1 and TRBJ2-7, with D perhaps matching TRBD1 (6 bases). Looked up from germline, CDR1 is MGHDK and CDR2 is SYGVNS. The CDR3 runs to 14 residues. With 4 bases removed from V and 1 base from J, the gap between germline ends came to 11 bases.